This T cell receptor (beta chain) emerged from a study of identifying expanded T cells in peripheral blood (dated 2019 in TCRdb). Some background on the complete study: Technical replicates were generated by sequencing separate aliquots of the same genomic DNA pool, and four replicates were compared pairwise. What the authors observed across the whole study: Between technical replicates the binomial model flagged 1 to 1.5 differentially abundant clones, whereas over about 2 weeks the binomial model flagged about 16.4 and over about four weeks approximately 18. It was expected by the authors that biological variance in healthy repertoires might increase further over much longer intervals, such as months to years. Across all healthy donors, variance in clone template counts between roughly 2-week samples was found to increase significantly with total template count. Across all healthy-donor time intervals, the beta-binomial model significantly cut both the number of clones called differentially abundant and the false-positive rate.

As to this clone: No cognate antigen has been identified for it. Nothing much larger sits one base from this clone, and base qualities are not available.

CDR1 and CDR2 (SGHTA, FQGNSA) derive from the germline V gene. Trimming costs V 3 bases and J 1 base, and their ends lie 6 bases apart. Inclusive of the bounding cysteine and phenylalanine, the CDR3 is 13 residues long. Of the read, only the CDR3 DNA is kept; its 39 bases are in frame from base 1. The immunoSEQ Assay, which relies on bias-controlled multiplex PCR amplification of genomic DNA, was used to profile TCRbeta CDR3 regions. In the original analysis: To quantify the absolute abundance of each unique TCRbeta CDR3 region, the sequences were collapsed and filtered. Differential abundance was assessed using a binomial (Fisher-equivalent) model and a beta-binomial model in which time-dependent variance fitted from healthy donors was added. Any clone with fewer than 5 combined templates was excluded, and a clone was called differentially abundant if its Benjamini-Hochberg FDR was below 0.01. Using the form v = (b*log(k)+a)^2, the beta-binomial variance was modeled as a function of the total template count across the two samples. Entries here come from immuneACCESS through TCRdb and include only in-frame sequences with V and J called. Some clones fail to appear in such tables; in the studies checked, an unresolved V gene covers under half of the shortfall, and the cause of the remainder is unknown. For V, J and clone size, that table is used; D and trimming come from the DNA. In this sample the table shows 100,000 to 150,000 clones, more than 75% of which occur a single time. The leading ten clones occupy 3.3% of the sample.

No immune events, such as infections, were documented for the healthy donors during the collection period. Blood repertoires from healthy donors were used as a training cohort for calibrating time-dependent variance in a beta-binomial model of differential abundance of T-cell clones. The training cohort included approximately 10 healthy donors, of whom 3 were female and 7 were male. On average the donors were 43 years old, and their ages spanned roughly 25 to 65 years. Whole blood from each healthy donor was obtained from a commercial supplier and was collected at three time points around two weeks apart. For immunosequencing, genomic DNA was extracted from whole blood that had not been sorted.

The chain is made from TRBV7-2 and TRBJ1-1; tentative D gene TRBD1, with 5 bases matching. The sequenced sample was blood. The clonotype originates from a person aged 18 to 70 in good health. CDR3 reads: CASSFTGNTEAFF. The sequence in DNA is TGTGCCAGCAGCTTTACAGGGAACACTGAAGCTTTCTTT.